This TCR beta chain was documented in a study of shared clonotypes between healthy human individuals. Looking at the study overall: Per donor, three plates held CD4 naive cells, three held CD4 memory, two held CD8 naive and one held CD8 memory. Study-wide results and limits: The study found lower generation probabilities in non-shared clonotypes than in those shared by all four donors.

In regard to this clone: The antigen remains unidentified. Other DNA sequences of this sample code for an identical CDR3.

Sequencing was at deep level. Clones were sequenced by immunoSEQ multiplex PCR, and TCRdb holds only the in-frame ones, with some missing. Of about 2.4 million clones in the sample, 93% were seen once. The V end lost 0 bases, the J end lost 0 bases, and 7 bases lay between the germline ends. The germline CDR1 and CDR2 sequences are SGDLS and YYNGEE. There are 15 residues in the CDR3. Sequencing was carried out using naive CD4+ T cells from PBMCs. This sample's subset: CD45RA+ positively selected. The clonotype was recovered from a man aged 18 to 29 in good health. Some clones in this sample may be carry-over from other donors' samples. The rearrangement uses TRBV9 and TRBJ2-1; D remains unclear. CDR3 coding DNA: TGTGCCAGCAGCGTAGTCAGCAACTCCTACAATGAGCAGTTCTTC. Translated, it gives CASSVVSNSYNEQFF.